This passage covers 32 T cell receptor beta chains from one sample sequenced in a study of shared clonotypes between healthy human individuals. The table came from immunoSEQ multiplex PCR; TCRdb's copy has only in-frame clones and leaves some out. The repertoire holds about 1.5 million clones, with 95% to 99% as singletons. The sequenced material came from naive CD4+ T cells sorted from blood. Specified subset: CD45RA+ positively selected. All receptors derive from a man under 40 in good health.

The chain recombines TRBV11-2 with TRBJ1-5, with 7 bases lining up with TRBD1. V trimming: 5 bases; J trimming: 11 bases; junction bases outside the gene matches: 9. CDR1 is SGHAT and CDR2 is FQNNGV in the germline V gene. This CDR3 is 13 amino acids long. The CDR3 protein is CASSGNAGGTQHF. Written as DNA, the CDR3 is TGTGCCAGCAGCGGCAACGCAGGGGGAACCCAGCATTTT.

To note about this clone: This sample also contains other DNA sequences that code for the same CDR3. The CDR3 spells CASSLGAGQETQYF. The CDR3 DNA sequence: TGCGCCAGCAGCTTGGGTGCGGGACAAGAGACCCAGTACTTC. The V gene is TRBV5-1, the J gene TRBJ2-5; weak D call: TRBD2 (6 bases). The ends were cut back, 0 bases at V and 2 bases at J, with 8 bases in the middle. The CDR3 covers 14 residues. Germline values: CDR1 SGHRS, CDR2 YFSETQ.

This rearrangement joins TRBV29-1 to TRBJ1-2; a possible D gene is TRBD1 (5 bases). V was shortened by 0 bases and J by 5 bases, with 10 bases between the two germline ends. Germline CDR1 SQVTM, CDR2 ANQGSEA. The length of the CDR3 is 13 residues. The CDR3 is CSVEERRVYGYTF. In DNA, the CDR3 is TGCAGCGTTGAAGAGCGCAGGGTTTATGGCTACACCTTC. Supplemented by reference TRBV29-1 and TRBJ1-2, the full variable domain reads SAVISQKPSRDICQRGTSLTIQCQVDSQVTMMFWYRQQPGQSLTLIATANQGSEATYESGFVIDKFPISRPNLTFSTLTVSNMSPEDSSIYLCSVEERRVYGYTFGSGTRLTVV.

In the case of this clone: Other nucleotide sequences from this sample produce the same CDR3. CDR3 bases: TGTGCCAGTAGTACGACAGGGGGCCCCTACGAGCAGTACTTC. Its protein is CASSTTGGPYEQYF. V gene TRBV19 combines with J gene TRBJ2-7; 10 positions agree with TRBD1. Germline V CDR1 and CDR2: LNHDA, SQIVND (reference sequence). The CDR3 has 14 amino acids. V trimming: 4 bases; J trimming: 2 bases; junction bases outside the gene matches: 2.

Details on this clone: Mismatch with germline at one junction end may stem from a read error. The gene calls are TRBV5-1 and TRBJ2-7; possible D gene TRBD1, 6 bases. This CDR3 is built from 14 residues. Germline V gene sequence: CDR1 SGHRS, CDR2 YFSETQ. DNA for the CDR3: TGCGTCAGCAGACAGGACTCACACTCCTACGAGCAGTACTTC. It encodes CVSRQDSHSYEQYF.

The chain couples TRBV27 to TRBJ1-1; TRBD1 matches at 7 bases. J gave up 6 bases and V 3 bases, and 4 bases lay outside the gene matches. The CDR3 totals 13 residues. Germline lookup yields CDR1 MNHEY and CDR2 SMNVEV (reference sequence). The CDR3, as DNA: TGTGCCAGCAGTTTCTCGACAGGGTCTGAAGCTTTCTTT. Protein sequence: CASSFSTGSEAFF.

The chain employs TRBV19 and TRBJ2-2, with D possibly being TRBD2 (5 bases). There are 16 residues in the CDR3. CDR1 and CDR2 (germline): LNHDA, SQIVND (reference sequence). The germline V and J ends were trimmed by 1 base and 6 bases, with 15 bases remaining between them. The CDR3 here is CASSIVMGVVAGELFF. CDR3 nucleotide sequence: TGTGCCAGTAGTATAGTCATGGGAGTGGTTGCCGGGGAGCTGTTTTTT.

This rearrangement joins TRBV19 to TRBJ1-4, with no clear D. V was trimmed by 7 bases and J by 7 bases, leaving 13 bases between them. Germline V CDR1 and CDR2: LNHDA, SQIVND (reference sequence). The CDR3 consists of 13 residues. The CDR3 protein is CASTPRPSEKLFF. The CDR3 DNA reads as TGTGCCAGTACCCCGCGGCCTAGTGAAAAACTGTTTTTT.

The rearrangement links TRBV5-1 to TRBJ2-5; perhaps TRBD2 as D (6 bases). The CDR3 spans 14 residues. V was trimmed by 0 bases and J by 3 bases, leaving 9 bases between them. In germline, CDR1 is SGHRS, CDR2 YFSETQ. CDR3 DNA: TGCGCCAGCAGCTTGGCGGGAGCGGAAGAGACCCAGTACTTC. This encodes CASSLAGAEETQYF.

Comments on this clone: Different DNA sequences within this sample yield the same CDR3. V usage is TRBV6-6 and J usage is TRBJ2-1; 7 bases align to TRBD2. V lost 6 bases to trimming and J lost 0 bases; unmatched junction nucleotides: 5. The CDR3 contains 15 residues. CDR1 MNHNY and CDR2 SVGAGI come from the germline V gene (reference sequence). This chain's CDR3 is CASRGDYRSYNEQFF. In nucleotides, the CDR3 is TGTGCCAGCAGGGGGGACTATCGCTCCTACAATGAGCAGTTCTTC.

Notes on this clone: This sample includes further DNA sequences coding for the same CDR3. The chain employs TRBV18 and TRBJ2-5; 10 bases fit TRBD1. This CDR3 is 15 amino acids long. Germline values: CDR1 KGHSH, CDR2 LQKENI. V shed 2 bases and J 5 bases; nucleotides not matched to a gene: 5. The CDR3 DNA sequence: TGTGCCAGCTCACCAACTGGACAGGGGGGGGAGACCCAGTACTTC. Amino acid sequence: CASSPTGQGGETQYF.

For the CDR3, the DNA is TGTGCCAGCAGTCCCGGGGGGGGGAGCAATGAGCAGTTCTTC. It translates to CASSPGGGSNEQFF. The rearrangement joins TRBV28 to TRBJ2-1, with 8 bases fitting TRBD2. This CDR3 is 14 amino acids long. The trim removed 5 bases at V and 6 bases at J, leaving 6 bases unmatched. Per germline, CDR1 MDHEN and CDR2 SYDVKM.

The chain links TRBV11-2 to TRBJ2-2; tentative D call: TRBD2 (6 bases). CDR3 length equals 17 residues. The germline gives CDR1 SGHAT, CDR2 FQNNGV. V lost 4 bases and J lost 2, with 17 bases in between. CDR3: CASSSRGGTTNTGELFF. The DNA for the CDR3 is TGTGCCAGCAGCTCCCGTGGCGGGACCACCAACACCGGGGAGCTGTTTTTT.

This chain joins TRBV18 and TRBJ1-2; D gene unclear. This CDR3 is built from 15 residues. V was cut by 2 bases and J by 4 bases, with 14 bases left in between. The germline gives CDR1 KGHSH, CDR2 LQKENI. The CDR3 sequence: CASSPARAQAYGYTF. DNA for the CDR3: TGTGCCAGCTCACCAGCGCGGGCCCAAGCCTATGGCTACACCTTC.

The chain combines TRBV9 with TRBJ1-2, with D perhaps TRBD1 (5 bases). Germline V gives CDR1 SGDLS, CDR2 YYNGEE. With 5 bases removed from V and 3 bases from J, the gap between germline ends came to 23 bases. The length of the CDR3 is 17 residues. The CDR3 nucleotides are TGTGCCAGCAGGCACCCTTGGCAGGGAGCGGAGGACTATGGCTACACCTTC. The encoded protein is CASRHPWQGAEDYGYTF.

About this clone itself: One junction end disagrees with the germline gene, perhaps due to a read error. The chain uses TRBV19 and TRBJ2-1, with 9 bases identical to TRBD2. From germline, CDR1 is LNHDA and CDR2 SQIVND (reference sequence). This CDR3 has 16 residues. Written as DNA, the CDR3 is TGTGCCAGTAGTCTAGAGACTAGCGGCCCCTACAATGAGCAGTTCTTC. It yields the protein CASSLETSGPYNEQFF. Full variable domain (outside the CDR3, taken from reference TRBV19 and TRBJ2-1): DGGITQSPKYLFRKEGQNVTLSCEQNLNHDAMYWYRQDPGQGLRLIYYSQIVNDFQKGDIAEGYSVSREKKESFPLTVTSAQKNPTAFYLCASSLETSGPYNEQFFGPGTRLTVL.

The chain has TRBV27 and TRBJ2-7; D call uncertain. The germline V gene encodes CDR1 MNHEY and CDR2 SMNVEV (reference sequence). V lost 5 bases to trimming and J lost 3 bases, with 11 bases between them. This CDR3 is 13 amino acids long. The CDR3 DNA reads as TGTGCCAGCAGTCGTCCGAATCTCTACGAGCAGTACTTC. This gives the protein CASSRPNLYEQYF.

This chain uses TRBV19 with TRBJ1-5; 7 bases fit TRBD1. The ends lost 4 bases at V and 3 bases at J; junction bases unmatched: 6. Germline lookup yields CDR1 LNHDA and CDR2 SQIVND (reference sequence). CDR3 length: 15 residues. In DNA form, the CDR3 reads TGTGCCAGTAGTACCCACACAGGGGACAATCAGCCCCAGCATTTT. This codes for CASSTHTGDNQPQHF.

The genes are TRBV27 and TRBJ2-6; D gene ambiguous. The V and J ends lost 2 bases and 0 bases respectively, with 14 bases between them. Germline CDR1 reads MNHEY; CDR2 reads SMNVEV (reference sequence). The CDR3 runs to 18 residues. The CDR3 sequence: CASSLGTAKLSGANVLTF. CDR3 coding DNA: TGTGCCAGCAGTTTAGGTACAGCTAAACTCTCTGGGGCCAACGTCCTGACTTTC.

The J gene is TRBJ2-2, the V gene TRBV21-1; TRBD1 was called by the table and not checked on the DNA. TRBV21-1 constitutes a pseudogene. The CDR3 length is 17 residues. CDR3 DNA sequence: TGTGCCAGCAGCGGACGACAGGGGGCATTGGGCACCGGGGAGCTGTTTTTT. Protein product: CASSGRQGALGTGELFF.

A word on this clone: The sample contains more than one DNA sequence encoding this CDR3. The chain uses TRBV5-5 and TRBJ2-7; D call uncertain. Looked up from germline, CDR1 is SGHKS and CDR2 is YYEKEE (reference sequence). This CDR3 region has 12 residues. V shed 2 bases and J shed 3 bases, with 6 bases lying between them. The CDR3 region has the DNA TGTGCCAGCAGCTTCGGAGTCTACGAGCAGTACTTC. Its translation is CASSFGVYEQYF.

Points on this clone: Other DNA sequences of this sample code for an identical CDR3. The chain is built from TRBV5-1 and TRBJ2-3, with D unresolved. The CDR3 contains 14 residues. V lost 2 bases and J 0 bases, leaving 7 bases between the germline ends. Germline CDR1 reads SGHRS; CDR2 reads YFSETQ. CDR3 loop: CASSLVPSTDTQYF. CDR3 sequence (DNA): TGCGCCAGCAGCTTAGTCCCAAGCACAGATACGCAGTATTTT.

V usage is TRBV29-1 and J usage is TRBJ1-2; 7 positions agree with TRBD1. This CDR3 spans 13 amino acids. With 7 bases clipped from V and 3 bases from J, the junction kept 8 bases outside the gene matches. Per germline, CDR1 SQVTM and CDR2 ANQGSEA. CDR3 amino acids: CSARQGPYYGYTF. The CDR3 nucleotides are TGCAGCGCAAGACAGGGACCCTACTATGGCTACACCTTC.

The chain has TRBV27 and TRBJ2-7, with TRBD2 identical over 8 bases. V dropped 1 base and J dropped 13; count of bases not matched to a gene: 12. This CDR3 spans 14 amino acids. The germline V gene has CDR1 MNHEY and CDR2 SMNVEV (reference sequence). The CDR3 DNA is TGTGCCAGCAGTTTATTTACGGCGGGGGGTCCACTTTACTTC. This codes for CASSLFTAGGPLYF.

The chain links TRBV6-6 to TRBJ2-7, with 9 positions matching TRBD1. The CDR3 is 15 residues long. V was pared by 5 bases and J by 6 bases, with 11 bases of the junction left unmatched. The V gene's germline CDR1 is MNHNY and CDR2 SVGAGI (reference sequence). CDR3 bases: TGTGCCAGCAGTAAGACAGGGGGGCCCGGAGGCGAGCAGTACTTC. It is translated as CASSKTGGPGGEQYF.

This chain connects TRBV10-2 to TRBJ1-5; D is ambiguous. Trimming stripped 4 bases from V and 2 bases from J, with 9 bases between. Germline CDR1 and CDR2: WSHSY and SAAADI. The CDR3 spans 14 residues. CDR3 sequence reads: CASSVEGGNQPQHF. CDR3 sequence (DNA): TGCGCCAGCAGTGTCGAGGGAGGCAATCAGCCCCAGCATTTT.

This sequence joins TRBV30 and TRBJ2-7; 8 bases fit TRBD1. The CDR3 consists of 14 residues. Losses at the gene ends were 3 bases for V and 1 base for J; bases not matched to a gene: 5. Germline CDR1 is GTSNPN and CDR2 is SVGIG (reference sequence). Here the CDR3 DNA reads TGTGCCTGGAGGAGAACAGGGGGATCCTACGAGCAGTACTTC. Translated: CAWRRTGGSYEQYF.

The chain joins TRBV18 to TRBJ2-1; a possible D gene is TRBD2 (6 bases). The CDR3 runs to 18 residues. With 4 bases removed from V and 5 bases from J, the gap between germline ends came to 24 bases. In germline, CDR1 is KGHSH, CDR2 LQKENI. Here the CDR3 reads CASSLLMGGGESDNEQFF. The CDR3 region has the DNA TGTGCCAGCTCACTTTTAATGGGTGGCGGGGAATCGGACAATGAGCAGTTCTTC.

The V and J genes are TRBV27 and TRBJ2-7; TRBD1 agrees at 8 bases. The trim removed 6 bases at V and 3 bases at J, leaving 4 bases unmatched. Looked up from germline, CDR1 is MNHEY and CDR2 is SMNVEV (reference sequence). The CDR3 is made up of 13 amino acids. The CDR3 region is CASSPDRDYEQYF. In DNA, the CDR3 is TGTGCCAGCAGCCCGGACAGGGACTACGAGCAGTACTTC.

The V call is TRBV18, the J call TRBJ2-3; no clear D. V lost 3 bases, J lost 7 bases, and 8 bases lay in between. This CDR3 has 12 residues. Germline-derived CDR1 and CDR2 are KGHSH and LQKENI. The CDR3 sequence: CASSPERNTQYF. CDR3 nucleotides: TGTGCCAGCTCACCCGAACGAAATACGCAGTATTTT. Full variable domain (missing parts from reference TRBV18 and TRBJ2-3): NAGVMQNPRHLVRRRGQEARLRCSPMKGHSHVYWYRQLPEEGLKFMVYLQKENIIDESGMPKERFSAEFPKEGPSILRIQQVVRGDSAAYFCASSPERNTQYFGPGTRLTVL.

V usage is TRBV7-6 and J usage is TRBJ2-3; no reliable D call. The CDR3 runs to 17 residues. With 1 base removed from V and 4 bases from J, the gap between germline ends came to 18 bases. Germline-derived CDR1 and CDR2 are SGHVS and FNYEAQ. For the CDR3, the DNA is TGTGCCAGCAGCTTAGGGTTTGGACGGAGCCCGCCAGATACGCAGTATTTT. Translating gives CASSLGFGRSPPDTQYF.

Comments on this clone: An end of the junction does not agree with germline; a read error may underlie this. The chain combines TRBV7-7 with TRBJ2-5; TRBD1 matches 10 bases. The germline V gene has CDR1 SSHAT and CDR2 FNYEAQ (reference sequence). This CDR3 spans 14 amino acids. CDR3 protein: CASSSDRGQETQYF. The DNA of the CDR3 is TGTGCTAGCAGCTCGGACAGGGGGCAAGAGACCCAGTACTTC. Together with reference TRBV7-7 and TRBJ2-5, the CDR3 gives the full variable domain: GAGVSQSPRYKVTKRGQDVTLRCDPISSHATLYWYQQALGQGPEFLTYFNYEAQPDKSGLPSDRFSAERPEGSISTLTIQRTEQRDSAMYRCASSSDRGQETQYFGPGTRLLVL.